What follows are 12 T cell receptor beta chains derived from one specimen sequenced in a study of metastatic and nonmetastatic thyroid tumors. TCRdb called clones again from the PCR reads with MiXCR. The sample lists about 49,000 clones; about 4% were seen once. Nobody among the patients had been given any treatment before thyroid surgery. The source material was blood. The receptors originated from a female donor with papillary thyroid cancer or a benign thyroid nodule (not recorded which). Some clones in this sample may be carry-over from other donors' samples.

A note on this clone: The junction departs from germline at one end; a sequencing error may be responsible. The same CDR3 also results from other DNA sequences found in this sample. V gene TRBV28 combines with J gene TRBJ2-1, with 7 bases lining up with TRBD1. The CDR3 totals 13 residues. Germline loops: CDR1 MDHEN, CDR2 SYDVKM. Written as DNA, the CDR3 is TGTGCCAGCAGTTTAGCTGACAGGGTGCGGCAGTTCTTT. This gives the protein CASSLADRVRQFF.

The rearrangement joins TRBV20-1 to TRBJ2-1; TRBD2 might be the D (5 bases). The CDR3 length is 12 residues. With 4 bases removed from V and 10 bases from J, the gap between germline ends came to 14 bases. Germline-derived CDR1 and CDR2 are DFQATT and SNEGSKA (reference sequence). CDR3 loop: CSATPRVAEQFF. The CDR3 nucleotides read TGCAGTGCTACCCCGCGAGTAGCGGAGCAGTTCTTC.

This clone was seen at least ten times. The chain joins TRBV20-1 to TRBJ1-2, with D unresolved. Deletions cut 3 bases from V and 6 bases from J, with 8 bases between. The CDR3 totals 11 residues. Germline CDR1 DFQATT, CDR2 SNEGSKA (reference sequence). CDR3 in amino acids: CSASPRDGYTF. In DNA form, the CDR3 reads TGCAGTGCTAGCCCCAGAGATGGCTACACCTTC.

This clone was found many times. This chain connects TRBV5-1 to TRBJ1-2, with no clear D. This CDR3 is 14 amino acids long. Trimming left V 1 base short and J 2 bases short, with 9 bases between. Looked up from germline, CDR1 is SGHRS and CDR2 is YFSETQ. CDR3 coding DNA: TGCGCCAGCAGCTTGCTTCCGGACAACTATGGCTACACCTTC. It translates to CASSLLPDNYGYTF.

J is TRBJ1-2 and V is TRBV2, with D unresolved. This CDR3 region has 13 residues. CDR1 is SNHLY, CDR2 FYNNEI, per germline. V was pared by 7 bases and J by 7 bases, with 16 bases between. Here the CDR3 DNA reads TGTGCCAGCAAAGTGTCGGGGAAATTTGGCTACACCTTC. This codes for CASKVSGKFGYTF. The whole variable domain, remainder taken from reference TRBV2 and TRBJ1-2, is EPEVTQTPSHQVTQMGQEVILRCVPISNHLYFYWYRQILGQKVEFLVSFYNNEISEKSEIFDDQFSVERPDGSNFTLKIRSTKLEDSAMYFCASKVSGKFGYTFGSGTRLTVV.

This clone was detected ten times or more. The J gene is TRBJ1-2, the V gene TRBV12-3 or TRBV12-4, with D uncertain. The V and J ends lost 5 bases and 7 bases respectively, with 8 bases between them. The length of the CDR3 is 11 residues. In nucleotides, the CDR3 is TGTGCCAGCAGTCAAACTGGTGGCTACACCTTC. Its translation is CASSQTGGYTF.

This clone was observed many times. The chain has TRBV12-5 and TRBJ2-1, with TRBD2 matching over 11 bases. There are 20 residues in the CDR3. V lost 6 bases and J lost 1; bases outside the gene matches: 17. The germline gives CDR1 LGHNT, CDR2 FRNRAP. CDR3 loop: CASGSIPVTSGSTSYNEQFF. Written as DNA, the CDR3 is TGTGCTAGTGGCAGCATTCCGGTAACTAGCGGGAGTACGTCCTACAATGAGCAGTTCTTC.

This clone was counted between two and nine times. At one end the junction does not follow the germline gene, possibly because of a read error. The V call is TRBV6-4, the J call TRBJ2-3, with D tentatively TRBD1 (6 bases). The CDR3 consists of 14 residues. Germline loops: CDR1 MRHNA, CDR2 SNTAGT. CDR3 in amino acids: CASSYSQGSDTQYF. The CDR3 coding sequence is TGTGCCAGCAGTTACTCCCAGGGGTCAGATACGCAGTATTTT.

The V call is TRBV6-1, the J call TRBJ1-2; 12 nucleotides match TRBD1. Germline V gene data show CDR1 as MNHNS and CDR2 as SASEGT. This CDR3 has 17 residues. With V trimmed by 4 bases and J by 4 bases, 10 bases remained unmatched. The CDR3 region is CASSVGQGASRGYGYTF. Written as DNA, the CDR3 is TGTGCCAGCAGTGTGGGACAGGGGGCGAGTCGGGGCTATGGCTACACCTTC.

This clone turned up a few times. CDR3 protein: CASSEIAGRVDEQFF. CDR3 in DNA: TGTGCCAGCAGTGAAATTGCGGGAAGAGTCGATGAGCAGTTCTTC. V usage is TRBV6-1 and J usage is TRBJ2-1; possibly TRBD2 for D (6 bases). The germline V gene has CDR1 MNHNS and CDR2 SASEGT. The V gene lost 2 bases and the J gene lost 8 bases, with 16 bases spanning the gap. There are 15 residues in the CDR3.

Ten or more counts support this clone. The chain employs TRBV20-1 and TRBJ2-1; D perhaps matches TRBD1 (8 bases). Germline V CDR1 and CDR2: DFQATT, SNEGSKA (reference sequence). This CDR3 is 16 amino acids long. Trimming shortened V by 1 base and J by 4 bases, and 17 bases separated the two germline ends. The CDR3 region is CSARGGGQAEYNEQFF. In nucleotides, the CDR3 is TGCAGTGCTAGAGGGGGGGGACAGGCAGAATACAATGAGCAGTTCTTC.

This clone was counted ten times or more. The genes are TRBV12-3 or TRBV12-4 and TRBJ2-5; 10 bases line up with TRBD1. The V and J ends lost 6 bases and 2 bases, in that order; junction bases with no gene match: 15. The CDR3 has 18 residues. The DNA of the CDR3 is TGTGCCAGCAGACCCGGGACAGGGGTATTAGAAGGGCAAGAGACCCAGTACTTC. Translating it yields CASRPGTGVLEGQETQYF.